The clone carrying this TCR beta chain turned up a few times. No antigen is known for it. This entry comes from a study of identical twins. The germline CDR1 and CDR2 sequences are DFQATT and SNEGSKA (reference sequence). The length of the CDR3 is 13 residues. Donors were all healthy Caucasians. Study-level points and caveats: Insertions ran lower in abundant cord blood beta clonotypes, though not in memory repertoires.

Through template switching, a universal primer site was introduced, and the cDNA contained unique molecular identifiers. TCRdb redid the calling of the 5' RACE reads with MiXCR, one entry per CDR3 protein. Counted here are fewer than 500,000 distinct CDR3 sequences, about 13% occurring once; the ten biggest clones make up about 0.97%. These data also formed part of another study, on yellow fever vaccine responses in identical twins. That report adds: Reportedly, the T cell response mounted by twins to vaccine seemed partly convergent, partly personalized.

The TCR comes from a woman aged 18-29 years in good health. Sequenced sample: CD4+ T cells sorted from blood. The chain couples TRBV20-1 to TRBJ2-4; 7 bases agree with TRBD1. The CDR3 nucleotides read TGCAGGGGGATGGACAGGGCCAAAAACATTCAGTACTTC. This codes for CRGMDRAKNIQYF.